The 22 T cell receptor beta chains given below trace back to one sample, sequenced in a study of neoadjuvant anti-PD-1 for oral cavity cancer. TCRdb's copy holds only in-frame clones and misses some; the assay was immunoSEQ multiplex PCR. The sample shows tens of thousands of clones, around four fifths of them seen only once. The material sequenced was PBMCs, taken before nivolumab (anti-PD-1) treatment. The receptors here all came from a person aged 40 to 85 with oral cavity squamous cell carcinoma.

The rearrangement joins TRBV5-4 to TRBJ1-5, with D possibly matching TRBD1 (6 bases). V was trimmed by 0 bases and J by 4 bases, leaving 11 bases between them. CDR3 size: 15 residues. Germline CDR1 and CDR2: SGHNT and YYREEE (reference sequence). The CDR3: CASSLAGAGNQPQHF. The CDR3 DNA reads as TGTGCCAGCAGCTTGGCAGGGGCTGGGAATCAGCCCCAGCATTTT.

The chain carries TRBV7-9 and TRBJ2-1, with D possibly matching TRBD2 (6 bases). The germline CDR1 and CDR2 sequences are SEHNR and FQNEAQ (reference sequence). Trimming cost V 5 bases and J 8 bases, with 16 bases left between them. The CDR3 is made up of 14 amino acids. The CDR3 protein is CASSPLTSFDEQFF. The CDR3 region has the DNA TGTGCCAGCAGCCCCCTGACTAGTTTTGATGAGCAGTTCTTC.

The CDR3 DNA is TGTGCCAGTAGTAACGACAGATACGAGCAGTACTTC. Protein: CASSNDRYEQYF. The chain links TRBV19 to TRBJ2-7, with TRBD1 as a possible D gene (5 bases). Trimming left V 4 bases short and J 4 bases short, with 8 bases between. The CDR3 consists of 12 residues. Germline CDR1 and CDR2: LNHDA and SQIVND (reference sequence).

This chain joins TRBV6-6 and TRBJ2-1; D not resolved. The CDR3 has 14 amino acids. Germline V CDR1 and CDR2: MNHNY, SVGAGI (reference sequence). Trimming left V 2 bases short and J 7 bases short, with 12 bases between. In nucleotides, the CDR3 is TGTGCCAGCAGTTACAAGATAGAATCTAATGAGCAGTTCTTC. Amino acid sequence: CASSYKIESNEQFF.

The chain couples TRBV9 to TRBJ2-2, with 8 bases that match TRBD1. Unmatched junction bases numbered 9, after V lost 3 bases and J lost 8 bases. CDR1 and CDR2 (germline): SGDLS, YYNGEE. There are 15 residues in the CDR3. The CDR3 sequence: CASSASQGVAGELFF. The CDR3 DNA reads TGTGCCAGCAGCGCCTCACAGGGGGTCGCGGGGGAGCTGTTTTTT.

This clone is labeled medium-sized. The V and J genes are TRBV4-1 and TRBJ2-3, with no clear D. V was clipped by 1 base and J by 0 bases, with 14 bases between them. The V gene's germline CDR1 is MGHRA and CDR2 YSYEKL. The CDR3 sequence is 17 residues long. CDR3: CASSQVMSVSSTDTQYF. CDR3 in DNA: TGCGCCAGCAGCCAAGTTATGTCAGTCTCTAGCACAGATACGCAGTATTTT.

The CDR3 nucleotides are TGTGCCATAAGGGCTGGCGGGGCCAGGGATACGCAGTATTTT. Translating it yields CAIRAGGARDTQYF. The chain couples TRBV2 to TRBJ2-3; tentatively, D is TRBD2 (6 bases). Deletions cut 10 bases from V and 6 bases from J, with 20 bases between. The CDR3 loop spans 14 amino acids. Germline V gene sequence: CDR1 SNHLY, CDR2 FYNNEI.

The rearrangement joins TRBV7-9 to TRBJ1-5; tentatively, D is TRBD1 (5 bases). Germline-derived CDR1 and CDR2 are SEHNR and FQNEAQ (reference sequence). This CDR3 region has 16 residues. The ends were cut back, 5 bases at V and 2 bases at J, with 16 bases in the middle. The CDR3 sequence is CASSPGGGTGNQPQHF. The CDR3 nucleotides read TGTGCCAGCAGCCCTGGGGGGGGTACAGGCAATCAGCCCCAGCATTTT. The full variable domain, completed using reference TRBV7-9 and TRBJ1-5, is DTGVSQNPRHKITKRGQNVTFRCDPISEHNRLYWYRQTLGQGPEFLTYFQNEAQLEKSRLLSDRFSAERPKGSFSTLEIQRTEQGDSAMYLCASSPGGGTGNQPQHFGDGTRLSIL.

This chain links TRBV10-1 with TRBJ1-6; D remains unclear. The CDR3 sequence is 16 residues long. Germline V lookup: CDR1 WNHNN, CDR2 SYGVQD (reference sequence). Between the trimmed V and J ends, which lost 2 bases and 2 bases, there was a span of 10 bases. Written as DNA, the CDR3 is TGCGCCAGCAGTGAGCTCCCGGGGACCTATAATTCACCCCTCCACTTT. This sequence encodes CASSELPGTYNSPLHF.

This clone has a handful of counts. The rearrangement joins TRBV19 to TRBJ2-2, with D uncertain. The CDR3 has 12 amino acids. The germline V gene has CDR1 LNHDA and CDR2 SQIVND (reference sequence). Trimming removed 10 bases from V and 8 bases from J, with 14 bases in between. The CDR3 DNA sequence: TGTGCCACTACGCTCCAAAGGGGGGAGCTGTTTTTT. This sequence encodes CATTLQRGELFF.

The chain has TRBV14 and TRBJ2-7; D may be TRBD1 or TRBD2 (5 bases each). Germline V gives CDR1 SGHDN, CDR2 FVKESK. This CDR3 is 15 amino acids long. Trimming took 2 bases from V and 6 from J, leaving 17 bases between them. The CDR3 coding sequence is TGTGCCAGCAGCCAAATCCCGGGACCAGGTGGCGAGCAGTACTTC. Its translation is CASSQIPGPGGEQYF.

The chain joins TRBV7-2 to TRBJ1-3; D gene unclear. The CDR3 has 13 amino acids. Trimming removed 2 bases from V and 4 bases from J, with 6 bases in between. Germline loops: CDR1 SGHTA, CDR2 FQGNSA. CDR3 sequence: CASSLSGGNTIYF. The CDR3 DNA is TGTGCCAGCAGCTTATCTGGCGGAAACACCATATATTTT.

This chain joins TRBV28 and TRBJ2-4; the D gene is possibly TRBD2 (6 bases). This CDR3 spans 16 amino acids. Germline CDR1 MDHEN, CDR2 SYDVKM. Trimming took off 3 bases at V and 7 bases at J, with 19 bases between the two ends. The CDR3 DNA is TGTGCCAGCAGTTTGGCGGGAACAACCCGGGGGAACATTCAGTACTTC. Translation gives CASSLAGTTRGNIQYF.

This clone was detected only a few times. The chain couples TRBV9 to TRBJ2-5; TRBD2 aligns across 7 bases. V trimming: 3 bases; J trimming: 2 bases; junction bases outside the gene matches: 10. This CDR3 is built from 16 residues. Germline values: CDR1 SGDLS, CDR2 YYNGEE. The CDR3 spells CASSAIPSGAQETQYF. For the CDR3, the DNA is TGTGCCAGCAGCGCAATCCCTAGCGGAGCTCAAGAGACCCAGTACTTC.

V gene TRBV7-9 combines with J gene TRBJ2-3; TRBD2 matches 10 bases. The CDR3 sequence is 17 residues long. V was pared by 5 bases and J by 3 bases, with 11 bases of the junction left unmatched. Germline CDR1 SEHNR, CDR2 FQNEAQ (reference sequence). This chain's CDR3 is CASSLRGLAYLTDTQYF. The CDR3 nucleotides are TGTGCCAGCAGCCTGCGGGGACTAGCGTACCTGACAGATACGCAGTATTTT. The full variable domain, completed using reference TRBV7-9 and TRBJ2-3, is DTGVSQNPRHKITKRGQNVTFRCDPISEHNRLYWYRQTLGQGPEFLTYFQNEAQLEKSRLLSDRFSAERPKGSFSTLEIQRTEQGDSAMYLCASSLRGLAYLTDTQYFGPGTRLTVL.

The chain carries TRBV9 and TRBJ1-4; tentative D call: TRBD1 (6 bases). The germline V and J ends were trimmed by 0 bases and 8 bases, with 11 bases remaining between them. The CDR3 is 14 residues long. CDR1 is SGDLS, CDR2 YYNGEE, per germline. The CDR3 nucleotides are TGTGCCAGCAGCGTAGAGGGGGGACACGAAAAACTGTTTTTT. It specifies CASSVEGGHEKLFF. The complete variable domain, with remaining parts taken from reference TRBV9 and TRBJ1-4, reads DSGVTQTPKHLITATGQRVTLRCSPRSGDLSVYWYQQSLDQGLQFLIQYYNGEERAKGNILERFSAQQFPDLHSELNLSSLELGDSALYFCASSVEGGHEKLFFGSGTQLSVL.

The chain has TRBV6-4 and TRBJ1-1; a weak D match, TRBD1 (5 bases). The V and J ends lost 0 bases and 0 bases respectively, with 14 bases between them. This CDR3 contains 17 residues. Germline V gives CDR1 MRHNA, CDR2 SNTAGT. Here the CDR3 reads CASSDSRGASLNTEAFF. The DNA for the CDR3 is TGTGCCAGCAGTGACTCGAGGGGAGCCAGTTTGAACACTGAAGCTTTCTTT.

This rearrangement joins TRBV28 to TRBJ1-5; no definite D call. Germline-derived CDR1 and CDR2 are MDHEN and SYDVKM. This CDR3 has 14 residues. V gave up 3 bases and J gave up 7 bases, with 13 bases separating them. The CDR3 DNA reads as TGTGCCAGCAGTTTTGTATCCCGGTGGCAGCCCCAGCATTTT. Translation gives CASSFVSRWQPQHF.

The chain links TRBV2 to TRBJ1-3; TRBD1 aligns across 7 bases. Germline-derived CDR1 and CDR2 are SNHLY and FYNNEI. The CDR3 is made up of 14 amino acids. Trimming took 8 bases from V and 7 from J; bases not matched to a gene: 11. CDR3 in amino acids: CASLPGLQGNTIYF. DNA for the CDR3: TGTGCCAGCTTACCGGGACTACAGGGGAACACCATATATTTT.

V gene TRBV11-2 combines with J gene TRBJ2-7; no firm D call. V dropped 4 bases and J dropped 6 bases, with 10 bases sitting between them. The CDR3 has 12 residues. CDR1 SGHAT and CDR2 FQNNGV come from the germline V gene. CDR3 DNA sequence: TGTGCCAGCAGCTCAGTCGGGTTCGAGCAGTACTTC. It is translated as CASSSVGFEQYF. Looking up the rest from reference TRBV11-2 and TRBJ2-7 gives the full variable domain: EAGVAQSPRYKIIEKRQSVAFWCNPISGHATLYWYQQILGQGPKLLIQFQNNGVVDDSQLPKDRFSAERLKGVDSTLKIQPAKLEDSAVYLCASSSVGFEQYFGPGTRLTVT.

This clone was counted a single time. This chain joins TRBV29-1 and TRBJ2-1, with D possibly matching TRBD2 (6 bases). The ends were cut back, 8 bases at V and 4 bases at J, with 24 bases in the middle. The CDR3 runs to 16 residues. CDR1 is SQVTM, CDR2 ANQGSEA, per germline. The CDR3 DNA follows: TGCAGCCAGAAAGACTTTAGTGGGGGGTCTTACAATGAGCAGTTCTTC. It is translated as CSQKDFSGGSYNEQFF.

In nucleotides, the CDR3 is TGTGCCAGCAGCGGGTCGGGGGTCCACGAGCAGTACTTC. This codes for CASSGSGVHEQYF. The rearrangement joins TRBV5-4 to TRBJ2-7; possible D gene TRBD2, 6 bases. The CDR3 runs to 13 residues. Germline values: CDR1 SGHNT, CDR2 YYREEE (reference sequence). V was trimmed by 4 bases and J by 5 bases, leaving 13 bases between them.